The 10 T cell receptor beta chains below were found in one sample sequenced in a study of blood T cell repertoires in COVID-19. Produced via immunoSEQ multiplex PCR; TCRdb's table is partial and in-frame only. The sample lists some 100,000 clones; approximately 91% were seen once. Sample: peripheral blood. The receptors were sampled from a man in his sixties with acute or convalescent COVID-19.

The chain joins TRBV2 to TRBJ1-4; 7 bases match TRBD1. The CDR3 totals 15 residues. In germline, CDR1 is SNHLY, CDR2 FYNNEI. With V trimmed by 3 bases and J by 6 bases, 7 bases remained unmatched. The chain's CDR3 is CASSEFRGDHEKLFF. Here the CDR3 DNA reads TGTGCCAGCAGTGAGTTCAGGGGGGATCATGAAAAACTGTTTTTT.

In DNA, the CDR3 is TGTGCCAGCAGCCCACGGCAGGCGGATACGCAGTATTTT. Its translation: CASSPRQADTQYF. The J gene is TRBJ2-3, the V gene TRBV9; no clear D. Per the germline V gene, CDR1 is SGDLS and CDR2 is YYNGEE. Trimming shortened V by 4 bases and J by 6 bases, and 12 bases separated the two germline ends. The CDR3 loop spans 13 amino acids. The full variable domain, rest sourced from reference TRBV9 and TRBJ2-3, is DSGVTQTPKHLITATGQRVTLRCSPRSGDLSVYWYQQSLDQGLQFLIQYYNGEERAKGNILERFSAQQFPDLHSELNLSSLELGDSALYFCASSPRQADTQYFGPGTRLTVL.

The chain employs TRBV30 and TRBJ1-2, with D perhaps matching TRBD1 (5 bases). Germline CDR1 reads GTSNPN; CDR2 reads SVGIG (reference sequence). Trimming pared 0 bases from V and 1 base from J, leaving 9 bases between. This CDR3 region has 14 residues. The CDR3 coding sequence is TGTGCCTGGAGTGTTAAGGGGATTAACTATGGCTACACCTTC. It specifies CAWSVKGINYGYTF.

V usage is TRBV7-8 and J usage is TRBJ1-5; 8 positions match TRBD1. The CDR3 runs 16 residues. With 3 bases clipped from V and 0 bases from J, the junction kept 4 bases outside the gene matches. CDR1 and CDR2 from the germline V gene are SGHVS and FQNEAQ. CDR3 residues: CASSFRTGSSNQPQHF. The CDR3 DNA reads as TGTGCCAGCAGCTTCAGGACAGGGAGTAGCAATCAGCCCCAGCATTTT.

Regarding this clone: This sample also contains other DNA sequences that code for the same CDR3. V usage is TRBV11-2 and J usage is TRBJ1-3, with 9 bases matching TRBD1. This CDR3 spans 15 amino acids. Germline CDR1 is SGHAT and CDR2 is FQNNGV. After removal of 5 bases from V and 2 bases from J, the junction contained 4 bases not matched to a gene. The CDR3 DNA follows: TGTGCCAGCAGCCCCCGGACAGGGGCTGGAAACACCATATATTTT. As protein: CASSPRTGAGNTIYF.

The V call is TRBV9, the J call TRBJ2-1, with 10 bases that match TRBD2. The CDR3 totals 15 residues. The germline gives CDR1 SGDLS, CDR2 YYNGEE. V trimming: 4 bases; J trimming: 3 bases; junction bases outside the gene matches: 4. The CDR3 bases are TGTGCCAGCAGCTCAGGACTAGCGGACTACAATGAGCAGTTCTTC. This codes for CASSSGLADYNEQFF.

This CDR3 is CASASSVGQGYTF. The CDR3, as DNA: TGTGCCAGCGCCTCCTCCGTGGGACAAGGCTACACCTTC. V gene TRBV6-5 combines with J gene TRBJ1-2, with D possibly TRBD1 on 6 matching bases. V was cut by 8 bases and J by 8 bases, with 18 bases left in between. CDR3 length: 13 amino acids. Germline lookup yields CDR1 MNHEY and CDR2 SVGAGI.

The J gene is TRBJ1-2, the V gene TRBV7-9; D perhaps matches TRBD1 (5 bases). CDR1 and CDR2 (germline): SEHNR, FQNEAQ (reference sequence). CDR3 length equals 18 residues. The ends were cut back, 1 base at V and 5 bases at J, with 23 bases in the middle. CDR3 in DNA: TGTGCCAGCAGCTTAGACCGATCAGGTGGAGTTGCAGGGTATGGCTACACCTTC. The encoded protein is CASSLDRSGGVAGYGYTF.

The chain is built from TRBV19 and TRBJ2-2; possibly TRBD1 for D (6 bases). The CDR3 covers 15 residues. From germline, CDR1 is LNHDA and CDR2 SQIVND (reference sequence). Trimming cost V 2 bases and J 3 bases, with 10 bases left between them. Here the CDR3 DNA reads TGTGCCAGTAGTATAACGCCAGGGGACACCGGGGAGCTGTTTTTT. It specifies CASSITPGDTGELFF.

CDR3 sequence: CASSYRGLDNNEQFF. DNA of the CDR3: TGCGCCAGCAGCTACAGGGGGTTAGACAACAATGAGCAGTTCTTC. The chain links TRBV5-1 to TRBJ2-1; TRBD1 agrees at 8 bases. Trimming at V came to 3 bases and at J to 5 bases, leaving 7 bases not matched to a gene. The length of the CDR3 is 15 residues. Germline CDR1 reads SGHRS; CDR2 reads YFSETQ.